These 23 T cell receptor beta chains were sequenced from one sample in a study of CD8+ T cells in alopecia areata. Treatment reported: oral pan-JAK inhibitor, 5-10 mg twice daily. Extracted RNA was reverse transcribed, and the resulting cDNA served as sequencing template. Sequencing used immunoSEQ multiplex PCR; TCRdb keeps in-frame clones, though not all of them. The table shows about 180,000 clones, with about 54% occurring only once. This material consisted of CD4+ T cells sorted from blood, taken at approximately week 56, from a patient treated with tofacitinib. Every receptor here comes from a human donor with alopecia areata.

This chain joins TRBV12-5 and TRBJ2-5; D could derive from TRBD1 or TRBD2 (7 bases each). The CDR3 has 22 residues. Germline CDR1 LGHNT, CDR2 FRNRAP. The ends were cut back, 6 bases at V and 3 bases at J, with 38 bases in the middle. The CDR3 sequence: CASGPPGGGGIDLRDPKETQYF. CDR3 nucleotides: TGTGCTAGTGGACCCCCCGGGGGAGGGGGCATTGATTTGAGGGACCCAAAAGAGACCCAGTACTTC.

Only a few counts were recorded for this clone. The CDR3 reads CSVVRWDPTDTQYF. DNA for the CDR3: TGCAGCGTTGTAAGGTGGGATCCCACAGATACGCAGTATTTT. This chain links TRBV29-1 with TRBJ2-3; the D is unclear. The CDR3 runs 14 residues. Trimming pared 4 bases from V and 2 bases from J, leaving 13 bases between. CDR1 and CDR2 (germline): SQVTM, ANQGSEA.

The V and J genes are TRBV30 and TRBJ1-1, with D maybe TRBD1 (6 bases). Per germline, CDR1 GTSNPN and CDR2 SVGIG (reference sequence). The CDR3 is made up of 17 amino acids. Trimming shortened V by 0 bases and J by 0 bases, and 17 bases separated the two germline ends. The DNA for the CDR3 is TGTGCCTGGAGTGTTGGATCCTACGGACAGTTGAACACTGAAGCTTTCTTT. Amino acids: CAWSVGSYGQLNTEAFF.

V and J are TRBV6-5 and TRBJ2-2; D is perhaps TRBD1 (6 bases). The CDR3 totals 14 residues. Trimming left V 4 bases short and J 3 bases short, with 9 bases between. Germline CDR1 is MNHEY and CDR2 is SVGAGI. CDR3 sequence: CASSLGQYTGELFF. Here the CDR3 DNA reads TGTGCCAGCAGTTTGGGACAATACACCGGGGAGCTGTTTTTT.

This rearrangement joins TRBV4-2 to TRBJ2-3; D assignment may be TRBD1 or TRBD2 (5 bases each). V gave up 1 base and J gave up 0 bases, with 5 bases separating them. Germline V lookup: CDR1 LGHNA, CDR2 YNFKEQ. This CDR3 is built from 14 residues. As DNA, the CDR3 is TGTGCCAGCAGCCAAGGGGACAGCACAGATACGCAGTATTTT. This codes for CASSQGDSTDTQYF.

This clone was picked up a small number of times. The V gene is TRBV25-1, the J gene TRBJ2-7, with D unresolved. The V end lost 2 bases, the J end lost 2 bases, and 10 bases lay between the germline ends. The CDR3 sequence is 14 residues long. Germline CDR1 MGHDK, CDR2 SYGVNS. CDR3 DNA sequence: TGTGCCAGCAGTGAAACCGGCGGCACCTACGAGCAGTACTTC. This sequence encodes CASSETGGTYEQYF.

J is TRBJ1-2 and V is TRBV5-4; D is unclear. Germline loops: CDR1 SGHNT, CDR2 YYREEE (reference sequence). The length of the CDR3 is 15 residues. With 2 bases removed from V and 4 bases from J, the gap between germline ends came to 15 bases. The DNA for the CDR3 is TGTGCCAGCAGCTTTCTTAAGGGAACGAGCTATGGCTACACCTTC. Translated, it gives CASSFLKGTSYGYTF.

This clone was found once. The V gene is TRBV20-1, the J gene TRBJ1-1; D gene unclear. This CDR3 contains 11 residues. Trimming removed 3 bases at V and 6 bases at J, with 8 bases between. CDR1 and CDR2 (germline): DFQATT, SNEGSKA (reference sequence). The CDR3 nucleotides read TGCAGTGCTAGCGATGTGGCTGAAGCTTTCTTT. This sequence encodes CSASDVAEAFF.

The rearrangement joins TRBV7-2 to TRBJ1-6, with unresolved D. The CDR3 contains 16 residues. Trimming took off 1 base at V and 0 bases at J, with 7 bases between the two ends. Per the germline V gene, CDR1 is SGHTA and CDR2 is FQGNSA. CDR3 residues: CASSLVGSSYNSPLHF. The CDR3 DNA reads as TGTGCCAGCAGCTTAGTGGGGAGCTCCTATAATTCACCCCTCCACTTT.

The CDR3 DNA follows: TGTGCCTGGAGTGTGCGGGGCCTCCCGAACAATGAGCAGTTCTTC. This encodes CAWSVRGLPNNEQFF. V usage is TRBV30 and J usage is TRBJ2-1, with TRBD2 as a possible D gene (6 bases). The CDR3 spans 15 residues. Germline V gene data show CDR1 as GTSNPN and CDR2 as SVGIG (reference sequence). The V end was cut by 0 bases, the J end by 5 bases, with 14 bases between.

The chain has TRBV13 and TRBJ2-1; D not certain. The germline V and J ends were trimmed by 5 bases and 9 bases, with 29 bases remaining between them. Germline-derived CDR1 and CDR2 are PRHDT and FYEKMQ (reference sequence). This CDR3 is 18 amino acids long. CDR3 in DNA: TGTGCCAGCAGCCTACGTGGCTACACAATGAGCAGTTCGGGTGAGCAGTTCTTC. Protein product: CASSLRGYTMSSSGEQFF.

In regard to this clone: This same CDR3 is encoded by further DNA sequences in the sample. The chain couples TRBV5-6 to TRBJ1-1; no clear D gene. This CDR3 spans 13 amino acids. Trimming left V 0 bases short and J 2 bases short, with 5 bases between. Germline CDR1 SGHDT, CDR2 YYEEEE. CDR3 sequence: CASSLVVNTEAFF. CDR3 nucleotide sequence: TGTGCCAGCAGCTTGGTCGTTAACACTGAAGCTTTCTTT.

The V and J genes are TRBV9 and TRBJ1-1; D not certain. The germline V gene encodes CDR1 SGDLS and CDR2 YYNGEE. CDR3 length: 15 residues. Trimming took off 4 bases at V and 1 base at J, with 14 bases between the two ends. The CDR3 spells CASSPPSRENTEAFF. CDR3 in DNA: TGTGCCAGCAGCCCCCCATCGAGGGAGAACACTGAAGCTTTCTTT.

CDR3 sequence: CSVALQASETQYF. As DNA, the CDR3 is TGCAGCGTTGCCCTACAGGCCTCAGAGACCCAGTACTTC. The J gene is TRBJ2-5, the V gene TRBV29-1; D might be TRBD1 (5 bases). The CDR3 spans 13 residues. Germline assignment: CDR1 SQVTM and CDR2 ANQGSEA. Trimming took 4 bases from V and 4 from J, leaving 13 bases between them.

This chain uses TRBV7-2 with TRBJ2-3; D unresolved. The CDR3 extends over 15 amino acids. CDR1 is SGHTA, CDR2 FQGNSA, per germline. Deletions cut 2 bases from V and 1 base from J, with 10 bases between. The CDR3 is CASSLSSARTDTQYF. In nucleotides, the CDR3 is TGTGCCAGCAGCTTATCCTCCGCGCGCACAGATACGCAGTATTTT.

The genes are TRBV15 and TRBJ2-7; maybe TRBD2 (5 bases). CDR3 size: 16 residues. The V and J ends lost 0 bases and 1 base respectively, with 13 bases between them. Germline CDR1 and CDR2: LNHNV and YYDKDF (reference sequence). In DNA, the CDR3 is TGTGCCACCAGCAGAGATCGGGGTCGTAGGTCCTACGAGCAGTACTTC. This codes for CATSRDRGRRSYEQYF.

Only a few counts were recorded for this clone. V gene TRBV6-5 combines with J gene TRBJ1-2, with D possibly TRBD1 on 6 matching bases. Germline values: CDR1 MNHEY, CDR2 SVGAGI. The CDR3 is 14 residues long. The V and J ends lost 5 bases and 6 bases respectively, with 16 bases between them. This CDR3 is CASSERGRRDGYTF. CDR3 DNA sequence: TGTGCCAGCAGTGAGAGGGGGAGGAGGGATGGCTACACCTTC.

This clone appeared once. The CDR3 DNA is TGCAGTGCTAGGGTGACAAACTGGGCTTTCTTT. Residues: CSARVTNWAFF. The chain is built from TRBV20-1 and TRBJ1-1, with D unresolved. The CDR3 totals 11 residues. The germline V and J ends were trimmed by 3 bases and 11 bases, with 13 bases remaining between them. CDR1 is DFQATT, CDR2 SNEGSKA, per germline (reference sequence).

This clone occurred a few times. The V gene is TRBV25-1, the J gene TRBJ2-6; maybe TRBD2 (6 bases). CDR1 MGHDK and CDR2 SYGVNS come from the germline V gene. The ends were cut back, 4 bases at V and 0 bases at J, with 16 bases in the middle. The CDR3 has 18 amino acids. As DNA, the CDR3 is TGTGCCAGCAGTGGATACGAGGGAGGAATCTCTGGGGCCAACGTCCTGACTTTC. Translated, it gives CASSGYEGGISGANVLTF.

The chain's CDR3 is CASSLGALSYEQYF. DNA of the CDR3: TGCGCCAGCAGCTTGGGGGCCCTCTCCTACGAGCAGTACTTC. The V call is TRBV5-1, the J call TRBJ2-7; D gene uncertain. V was shortened by 0 bases and J by 0 bases, with 7 bases between the two germline ends. Germline loops: CDR1 SGHRS, CDR2 YFSETQ. CDR3 length equals 14 residues.

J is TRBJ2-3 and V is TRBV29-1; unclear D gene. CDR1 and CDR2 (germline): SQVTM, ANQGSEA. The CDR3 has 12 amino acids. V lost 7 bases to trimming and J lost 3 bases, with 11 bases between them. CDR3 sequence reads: CSAWRRTDTQYF. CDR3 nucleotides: TGCAGCGCCTGGCGACGGACAGATACGCAGTATTTT.

CDR3 nucleotide sequence: TGTGCCAGTAGTATTAGTGAGACAGGGGACTACGAGCAGTACTTC. Translating gives CASSISETGDYEQYF. The gene calls are TRBV19 and TRBJ2-7; 8 nucleotides agree with TRBD1. The CDR3 loop spans 15 amino acids. Germline V gene data show CDR1 as LNHDA and CDR2 as SQIVND (reference sequence). Losses at the gene ends were 3 bases for V and 3 bases for J; bases not matched to a gene: 7.

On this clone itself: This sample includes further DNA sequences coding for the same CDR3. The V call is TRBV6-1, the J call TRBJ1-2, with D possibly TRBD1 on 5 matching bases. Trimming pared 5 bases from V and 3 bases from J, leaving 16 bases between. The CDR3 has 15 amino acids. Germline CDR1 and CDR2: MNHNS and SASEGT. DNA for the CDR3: TGTGCCAGCAGTCAGACCAGGGTCTTGGACTATGGCTACACCTTC. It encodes CASSQTRVLDYGYTF.